This TCR beta chain is drawn from a study of blood T cell repertoires in COVID-19 (dated by TCRdb to 2020 to 2021). Background for the entire study: Collaborator samples came from the United States, Italy and Spain and covered acute and convalescent phases of COVID-19. The prospective study material was composed of cDNA or gDNA derived from T cells, B-cell-depleted T cells, or PBMCs. Subjects who had been exposed to COVID-19, were actively infected with it, or had recovered from it provided the deeply sampled blood TCRbeta repertoires that made up the dataset. The repertoires were released in a freely available public database intended as a resource for research on the immune response to SARS-CoV-2. Samples came from the ongoing ImmuneRACE study (first 160 participants) plus 1,254 subjects from 6 global collaborators. Sample metadata almost always included a de-identified subject ID, COVID-19 status, age in years and sex. Where available, HLA class I and class II types were obtained from metadata supplied by the sample provider rather than from assay-based typing. What the work shows at the level of the full study, not this receptor alone: How much clinical and demographic metadata was included differed by source and by participant, and the metadata was provided uncurated.

Taken from cysteine to phenylalanine, the CDR3 has 14 residues. The DNA shown is the 42-base CDR3, in frame from base 1. For this chain, trimming is 4 bases at the V end and 7 bases at the J end, and the number of junction bases without a gene match is 7. From a lookup of the germline V gene, CDR1 and CDR2 are SGHRS and YFSETQ. Whole blood was collected in K2EDTA tubes by collaborating institutions according to the institutions' own protocols. For TCRbeta analysis, collaborators shipped samples as frozen whole blood, isolated PBMCs, or DNA extracted from either of those sample types. TCRbeta CDR3 regions were amplified from genomic DNA using the immunoSEQ Assay, a bias-controlled multiplex PCR. The source study handled its data this way. Nucleated cell counts per sample were estimated from amplification of reference gene primers within the assay. To quantify the absolute abundance of each unique TCRbeta CDR3 rearrangement, sequence reads were collapsed and filtered. For each sample, productive Simpson clonality was calculated by taking the square root of Simpson's diversity index across productive rearrangements. TCRdb holds this immuneACCESS table with in-frame rearrangements only. Some clones are missing; in checked studies, unresolved V genes explain under half, and the rest has no known cause. That table furnishes V, J and clone size, whereas the DNA furnished D and trimming. The sample table lists roughly 180,000 clones, 80% to 90% of them with a count of one. The ten largest clones capture about 2% of the sample.

This clone was counted once. This clone's antigen is unknown. Within one base of it there is no much larger clone, and no base qualities were kept. This clonotype was sampled from a man between 70 and 80 years old with active or convalescent COVID-19. Sequenced: peripheral blood. This sequence uses TRBV5-1 and TRBJ1-2; 10 of the junction bases match TRBD1. The DNA sequence is TGCGCCAGCAGCATGACAGGGGGCTCGGGTGGCTACACCTTC. This sequence encodes CASSMTGGSGGYTF.